There are many counts of the clone carrying this T cell receptor (beta chain). Antiretroviral therapy had run roughly three months, about 14 weeks, before follow-up blood collection. No cell fractionation was done, so the repertoire covers all unsorted peripheral blood T cells. Peripheral blood, around 2.5 ml, was drawn for RNA extraction. The data are from a study of HIV-infected patients and healthy controls. Reverse transcription used approximately 500 ng RNA and constant-region primers for alpha and beta. Each of the alpha and beta chains got its own library through chain-specific third strand synthesis with indices. The cDNA received a 5' RACE adapter containing a random hexamer plus an SP2 sequencing primer site. TCRdb ran MiXCR on the 5' RACE reads and lists one entry per CDR3 protein. The data show approximately 9,400 distinct CDR3 sequences, with over 7.5% seen just once and approximately 12% held by the top ten.

This receptor was taken from an adult with HIV infection. The input for sequencing was blood, taken during antiretroviral therapy.

This chain's CDR3 is CASSQVPRAGGRVDTQYF. The CDR3 DNA follows: TGCGCCAGCAGCCAAGTCCCCCGGGCGGGGGGGAGGGTAGATACGCAGTATTTT. V and J are TRBV4-1 and TRBJ2-3, with 9 bases aligning to TRBD2. V shed 1 base, J shed 5 bases, and the junction held 13 bases outside the gene matches. Germline loops: CDR1 MGHRA, CDR2 YSYEKL. The CDR3 totals 18 residues.